This T cell receptor beta chain was captured in a study of OX40 agonist ivuxolimab in advanced cancers. General study points: Nonresponders, in some cases, also had low normalized T-cell clonal expansion.

To note about this clone: The target antigen is unknown.

The protocol was immunoSEQ multiplex PCR, while the TCRdb copy is restricted to in-frame clones and leaves out a portion. The sample contains 72,000 or so clones, 81% of which appear only once. V lost 0 bases, J lost 8 bases, and 22 bases lay in between. Germline lookup yields CDR1 LGHNT and CDR2 FRNRAP. There are 17 residues in the CDR3. Material: CD4+ or CD8+ T cells sorted from blood, obtained in a trial of the OX40 agonist ivuxolimab. This receptor was identified in an adult with an advanced solid tumor such as melanoma, head and neck, liver or kidney cancer. The chain is built from TRBV12-5 and TRBJ1-2, with a tentative D call TRBD1 (5 bases). CDR3 region: CASGLVVPGPRSYGYTF. The DNA for the CDR3 is TGTGCTAGTGGTTTGGTCGTACCGGGACCCAGGAGCTACGGCTACACCTTC.